A single sample is the source of the 2 T cell receptor beta chains below, sequenced in a study of blood T cells in healthy people across ages (dated by TCRdb to 2014 to 2015). Receptor libraries were prepared by 5' RACE. TCRdb records Illumina HiSeq 2500 as the sequencer. A second 7 to 11 cycle PCR used a sample-barcoded 5' primer and a J-beta primer mix. TCRdb trimmed public reads at Q25 via fastp, called clones via MiXCR and kept in-frame beta chains. Each record represents a unique CDR3 protein, reported with the most common genes and DNA among its rows. The sample table contains approximately 960,000 distinct CDR3 sequences; only one count was recorded for 25% to 35% of them. The biggest ten clones account for around 9.6% of the sample. This sample also appeared in a second study, on T cells of mothers and their children.

The sample taken for sequencing was blood. Every receptor here comes from a woman aged 40 to 50 in good health.

Points on this clonotype: This clone may be a read error of a much larger clone one base away. Here the CDR3 reads CASSQGSGVGNEQFF. In nucleotides, the CDR3 is TGTGCCAGCAGCCAGGGCAGCGGGGTGGGCAATGAGCAGTTCTTC. The chain recombines TRBV4-2 with TRBJ2-1; 7 bases match TRBD2. V gave up 3 bases and J gave up 6 bases; unmatched junction bases: 8. The CDR3 is 15 amino acids. CDR1 LGHNA and CDR2 YNFKEQ come from the germline V gene.

The rearrangement uses TRBV27 and TRBJ1-6, with no clear D. CDR3 length equals 15 residues. The V end lost 5 bases, the J end lost 0 bases, and 8 bases lay between the germline ends. Looked up from germline, CDR1 is MNHEY and CDR2 is SMNVEV (reference sequence). In DNA, the CDR3 is TGTGCCAGCAGTCCCAAGGGCTCCTATAATTCACCCCTCCACTTT. Amino acids: CASSPKGSYNSPLHF.